This TCR beta chain derives from a study of T cells in Graves' hyperthyroidism and ophthalmopathy (dated by TCRdb to between 2019 and 2020). For context, the study as a whole: Peripheral blood was sampled at the time of initial diagnosis, prior to any treatment. TCR V-J signatures able to tell the groups apart were searched for in a discovery cohort of 90 to 100 patients, of whom over 40 had Graves' ophthalmopathy and roughly 59 had stable Graves' hyperthyroidism. An independent validation cohort of about 19 hyperthyroidism patients and more than 15 patients who later progressed to ophthalmopathy tested prospective prediction of ophthalmopathy. For training and testing, the 100 or so patients in the discovery cohort were randomly divided in a 7:3 ratio. In addition, the study compared T-cell repertoires in thyroid tissue and in blood from over 5 Graves' hyperthyroidism patients. After sampling, hyperthyroidism patients received methimazole starting at 30 mg daily, and ophthalmopathy patients received high-dose intravenous methylprednisolone. According to the paper, TCR Vbeta CDR3 sequencing was carried out on 120 to 150 peripheral blood samples, which came from around 43 ophthalmopathy, fewer than 80 hyperthyroidism and about 17 progressor patients.

A patient counted as having stable Graves' hyperthyroidism if no progression to ophthalmopathy occurred over 18 months of follow-up. Hyperthyroidism patients were aged 18 to 65 years and newly diagnosed, with disease duration of less than 2 months. The study excluded patients with uncontrolled infections, other autoimmune diseases, pregnancy or lactation. Diagnoses were established on the basis of clinical symptoms, serum thyroxine and TRAb, thyroid ultrasound, and orbital computed tomography. PBMCs were separated from approximately 9.9 ml of fresh peripheral blood using Ficoll-Paque density gradient centrifugation. Total RNA was extracted using Trizol reagent, and RNA quality was assessed on an Agilent 2100 Bioanalyzer. A note on this clonotype: Its binding antigen is unknown. Per-base qualities were not stored, and no clone one base away is much larger.

The investigation overall reported the following: Ophthalmopathy was separated from stable hyperthyroidism by a 13 V-J signature model, with just over 85% sensitivity and roughly 81% specificity obtained in cross-validation and 80%/75% obtained in testing. Sample size was not statistically predetermined, and investigators were not blinded to group allocation. Most expanded thyroid clonotypes (frequency above 0.001) were also found in blood, which suggests that blood repertoires may mirror thyroid immune responses. In validation, the model predicted progression to ophthalmopathy a median of roughly 6.5 months before onset, with roughly 71% sensitivity and about 72% specificity.

Amplification of TCR beta CDR3 regions was carried out from RNA transcripts. The TCR CDR3 was subjected to a first round of RT-PCR using the HTBI primer set and the Qiagen OneStep RT-PCR kit. A second multiplex PCR round built the libraries, followed by size selection and purification. Paired-end sequencing of the libraries was performed with 100 bp reads on an Illumina HiSeq2000. As for the original processing: Raw data were processed with SOAPnuke, discarding reads with adapters, uncalled bases, mean Phred below 15, or no exact constant-primer or identifier match. High-quality paired reads were merged with COPE v1.2.5, and unique nucleotide sequences were defined as clonotypes. Clonotypes were aligned to IMGT TRBV, TRBD and TRBJ reference segments using MiTCR v1.1. Only V-J combinations with frequency above 0.0001, covering approximately 99% of repertoires, were analysed. A TCS score was defined as the ratio of F50 (clonal expansion) to E x V (chaos), with BLOSUM62-based TCRdist applied between CDR3 peptides within each V-J. Welch's t-statistics and random forest reduced 500 to 650 V-J features to about 12, which were used in a naive Bayes classifier (R e1071). TCRdb's own reprocessing of the public reads used fastp at Q25 and MiXCR and kept productive beta chains. Entries that share a CDR3 protein sequence are merged under the most common genes and DNA. The V and J calls follow TCRdb's processing rather than the paper's. The sample table lists 400,000 to 500,000 distinct CDR3 sequences, roughly an eighth of them with a count of one. The top ten clonotypes cover 5% to 6% of the sample.

The source is a woman younger than 30 with Graves' hyperthyroidism. The sequenced sample was blood.

For the CDR3, the sequence is CASRLPADGLHF. The base sequence is TGTGCCAGCAGGCTTCCGGCCGACGGCCTCCACTTT. The chain is assembled from TRBV28 and TRBJ1-6, with an unclear D gene assignment. For CDR1 and CDR2, the germline V gene lists MDHEN and SYDVKM. The junction shows trimming of 6 bases on V and 15 bases on J, plus 15 bases between the germline ends. The CDR3 measures 12 amino acids from cysteine to phenylalanine. Left in the record is the CDR3 DNA by itself, 36 bases read in frame from the first base. Supplemented by the reference TRBV28 and TRBJ1-6 proteins around the CDR3, the complete variable domain is DVKVTQSSRYLVKRTGEKVFLECVQDMDHENMFWYRQDPGLGLRLIYFSYDVKMKEKGDIPEGYSVSREKKERFSLILESASTNQTSMYLCASRLPADGLHFGNGTRLTVT.